This TCR beta chain was observed in a study of blood T cell repertoires in COVID-19. V shed 3 bases, J shed 2 bases, and the junction held 3 bases outside the gene matches. The germline CDR1 and CDR2 sequences are SNHLY and FYNNEI. This CDR3 contains 14 residues. Sequencing was performed with immunoSEQ multiplex PCR; in TCRdb, only in-frame clones are kept and a portion is missing. The sample consists of about 220,000 clones, 80% of them appearing once. The clonotype was recovered from a woman between 65 and 79 years old with acute or convalescent COVID-19. The rearrangement uses TRBV2 and TRBJ2-7; 8 positions agree with TRBD1. Sequenced input: peripheral blood. CDR3: CASSDRTGTYEQYF. The CDR3 DNA sequence: TGTGCCAGCAGTGATCGGACAGGGACCTACGAGCAGTACTTC.